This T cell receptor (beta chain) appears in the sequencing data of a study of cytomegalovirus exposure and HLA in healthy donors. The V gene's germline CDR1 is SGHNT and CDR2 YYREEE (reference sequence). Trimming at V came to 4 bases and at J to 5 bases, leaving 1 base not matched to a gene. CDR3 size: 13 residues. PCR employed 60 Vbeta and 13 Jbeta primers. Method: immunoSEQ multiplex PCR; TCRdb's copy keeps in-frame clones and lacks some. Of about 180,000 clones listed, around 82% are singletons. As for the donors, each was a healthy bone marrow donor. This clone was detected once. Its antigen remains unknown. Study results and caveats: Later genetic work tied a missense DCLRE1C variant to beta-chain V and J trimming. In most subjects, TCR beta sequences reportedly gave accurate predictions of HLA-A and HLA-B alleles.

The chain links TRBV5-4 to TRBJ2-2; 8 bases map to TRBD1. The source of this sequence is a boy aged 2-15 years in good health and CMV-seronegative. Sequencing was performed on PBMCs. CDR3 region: CASSRQGTGELFF. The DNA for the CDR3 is TGTGCCAGCAGCCGACAGGGGACCGGGGAGCTGTTTTTT.